This entry lists 32 T cell receptor beta chains sequenced from one sample in a study of beta chain features in type 1 diabetes. Investigators reverse transcribed all isolated RNA, so they sequenced expressed TCRB transcripts. Method: immunoSEQ multiplex PCR; TCRdb's copy keeps in-frame clones and lacks some. The sample has approximately 120,000 clones; 40% are singletons. Sample: stem cell memory CD4+ T cells from blood. These receptor sequences come from a woman aged 18-29 years in good health.

This clone has just a few counts. The CDR3 region has the DNA TGTGCCAGTAGTATCTCCAGGGCCGGGGCCAACGTCCTGACTTTC. Translating it yields CASSISRAGANVLTF. The chain uses TRBV19 and TRBJ2-6; D possibly corresponds to TRBD1 (5 bases). Germline assignment: CDR1 LNHDA and CDR2 SQIVND (reference sequence). Trimming stripped 3 bases from V and 4 bases from J, with 10 bases between. The CDR3 runs 15 residues. Complete variable domain (other parts from reference TRBV19 and TRBJ2-6): DGGITQSPKYLFRKEGQNVTLSCEQNLNHDAMYWYRQDPGQGLRLIYYSQIVNDFQKGDIAEGYSVSREKKESFPLTVTSAQKNPTAFYLCASSISRAGANVLTFGAGSRLTVL.

The chain joins TRBV27 to TRBJ2-7; 9 bases are a match to TRBD1. The CDR3 contains 15 residues. The V gene end was trimmed by 3 bases and the J gene end by 3 bases; junction bases not matched to a gene: 6. From germline, CDR1 is MNHEY and CDR2 SMNVEV (reference sequence). The chain's CDR3 is CASSLQGQGGYEQYF. CDR3 coding DNA: TGTGCCAGCAGTTTGCAGGGACAGGGCGGCTACGAGCAGTACTTC.

The chain links TRBV18 to TRBJ1-4; tentative D call: TRBD1 (6 bases). There are 14 residues in the CDR3. CDR1 KGHSH and CDR2 LQKENI come from the germline V gene. Trimming removed 2 bases from V and 7 bases from J, with 11 bases in between. CDR3 bases: TGTGCCAGCTCACCATGGCAGGGGCGTGAAAAACTGTTTTTT. Translated: CASSPWQGREKLFF.

The chain employs TRBV15 and TRBJ2-3; 7 bases fit TRBD2. Trimming at V came to 2 bases and at J to 2 bases, leaving 7 bases not matched to a gene. This CDR3 has 16 residues. Germline V CDR1 and CDR2: LNHNV, YYDKDF (reference sequence). This chain's CDR3 is CATSRLLAVFTDTQYF. Here the CDR3 DNA reads TGTGCCACCAGCAGACTTCTAGCGGTTTTCACAGATACGCAGTATTTT.

The chain recombines TRBV7-8 with TRBJ1-2; D is ambiguous. CDR1 SGHVS and CDR2 FQNEAQ come from the germline V gene. V was clipped by 5 bases and J by 7 bases, with 8 bases between them. The CDR3 is made up of 11 amino acids. Here the CDR3 reads CASSLVGGYTF. The CDR3 region has the DNA TGTGCCAGCAGCCTTGTCGGTGGCTACACCTTC. Full variable domain (outside the CDR3, taken from reference TRBV7-8 and TRBJ1-2): GAGVSQSPRYKVAKRGQDVALRCDPISGHVSLFWYQQALGQGPEFLTYFQNEAQLDKSGLPSDRFFAERPEGSVSTLKIQRTQQEDSAVYLCASSLVGGYTFGSGTRLTVV.

The chain has TRBV28 and TRBJ2-1; D not resolved. Germline V gives CDR1 MDHEN, CDR2 SYDVKM. Trimming stripped 3 bases from V and 5 bases from J, with 14 bases between. The CDR3 has 15 amino acids. CDR3 region: CASSFEATAHNEQFF. DNA of the CDR3: TGTGCCAGCAGTTTTGAGGCTACCGCCCACAATGAGCAGTTCTTC.

This clone was counted only a few times. The V gene is TRBV7-2, the J gene TRBJ2-1; 10 nucleotides align to TRBD2. The V gene's germline CDR1 is SGHTA and CDR2 FQGNSA. V lost 5 bases, J lost 3 bases, and 4 bases stayed unmatched. This CDR3 has 15 residues. CDR3 DNA: TGTGCCAGCAGCCCCCGGACTAGCGGCTACAATGAGCAGTTCTTC. Amino acids: CASSPRTSGYNEQFF. Full variable domain (remainder filled in from reference TRBV7-2 and TRBJ2-1): GAGVSQSPSNKVTEKGKDVELRCDPISGHTALYWYRQSLGQGLEFLIYFQGNSAPDKSGLPSDRFSAERTGGSVSTLTIQRTQQEDSAVYLCASSPRTSGYNEQFFGPGTRLTVL.

The chain has TRBV5-4 and TRBJ2-1, with 7 bases lining up with TRBD2. J gave up 2 bases and V 3 bases, and 11 bases lay outside the gene matches. CDR3 length: 17 amino acids. Germline CDR1 SGHNT, CDR2 YYREEE (reference sequence). The CDR3 loop is CASSSPYLAGAYNEQFF. The CDR3 DNA sequence: TGTGCCAGCAGCTCCCCTTACCTTGCGGGAGCCTACAATGAGCAGTTCTTC.

The chain couples TRBV7-6 to TRBJ2-7; 9 bases agree with TRBD1. V shed 1 base, J shed 2 bases, and the junction held 3 bases outside the gene matches. The CDR3 is 15 amino acids. CDR1 is SGHVS, CDR2 FNYEAQ, per germline. The DNA of the CDR3 is TGTGCCAGCAGCTTAGAACAGGGGGCGACCTACGAGCAGTACTTC. This sequence encodes CASSLEQGATYEQYF.

The genes are TRBV7-2 and TRBJ1-2, with D possibly TRBD1 on 6 matching bases. Germline values: CDR1 SGHTA, CDR2 FQGNSA. The CDR3 sequence is 14 residues long. The germline V and J ends were trimmed by 3 bases and 4 bases, with 12 bases remaining between them. The CDR3: CASSLDSRGYGYTF. The CDR3, as DNA: TGTGCCAGCAGCTTGGACAGCCGGGGCTATGGCTACACCTTC.

The chain uses TRBV11-3 and TRBJ2-6; 7 nucleotides agree with TRBD1. The CDR3 consists of 15 residues. The germline V gene has CDR1 SGHNT and CDR2 YENEEA. V was pared by 4 bases and J by 2 bases, with 2 bases of the junction left unmatched. The CDR3 coding sequence is TGTGCCAGCAGCTCAGGGGGTGCTGGGGCCAACGTCCTGACTTTC. Translated: CASSSGGAGANVLTF.

This clone was seen only a few times. This chain joins TRBV2 and TRBJ2-6; 7 bases map to TRBD1. The CDR3 length is 17 residues. V lost 7 bases and J lost 2; bases outside the gene matches: 11. CDR1 and CDR2 from the germline V gene are SNHLY and FYNNEI. The DNA for the CDR3 is TGTGCCAGCACCTGGACAGGAGTGTCAACTGGGGCCAACGTCCTGACTTTC. Its translation is CASTWTGVSTGANVLTF.

The chain combines TRBV19 with TRBJ1-1, with 8 bases lining up with TRBD1. V shed 6 bases, J shed 3 bases, and the junction held 6 bases outside the gene matches. Germline assignment: CDR1 LNHDA and CDR2 SQIVND (reference sequence). The CDR3 runs 14 residues. DNA of the CDR3: TGTGCCAGTAGCCCGGGACAGGTGTACACTGAAGCTTTCTTT. This translates into CASSPGQVYTEAFF. Full variable domain (missing parts from reference TRBV19 and TRBJ1-1): DGGITQSPKYLFRKEGQNVTLSCEQNLNHDAMYWYRQDPGQGLRLIYYSQIVNDFQKGDIAEGYSVSREKKESFPLTVTSAQKNPTAFYLCASSPGQVYTEAFFGQGTRLTVV.

This chain uses TRBV11-3 with TRBJ2-2; D might be TRBD2 (7 bases). The CDR3 runs 16 residues. The V end lost 4 bases, the J end lost 2 bases, and 14 bases lay between the germline ends. Per germline, CDR1 SGHNT and CDR2 YENEEA. CDR3 in amino acids: CASSSAGAINTGELFF. The DNA of the CDR3 is TGTGCCAGCAGCTCCGCGGGGGCCATTAACACCGGGGAGCTGTTTTTT. Full variable domain (outside the CDR3, taken from reference TRBV11-3 and TRBJ2-2): EAGVVQSPRYKIIEKKQPVAFWCNPISGHNTLYWYLQNLGQGPELLIRYENEEAVDDSQLPKDRFSAERLKGVDSTLKIQPAELGDSAVYLCASSSAGAINTGELFFGEGSRLTVL.

V usage is TRBV28 and J usage is TRBJ2-5; possibly TRBD2 for D (6 bases). Deletions cut 1 base from V and 2 bases from J, with 17 bases between. CDR3 size: 17 residues. Per the germline V gene, CDR1 is MDHEN and CDR2 is SYDVKM. CDR3 DNA: TGTGCCAGCAGTTTATTGGGGAGGTACAGCTCACAAGAGACCCAGTACTTC. This encodes CASSLLGRYSSQETQYF.

The sample holds a few counts of this clone. The chain is built from TRBV18 and TRBJ2-1; tentative D call: TRBD2 (6 bases). With 5 bases removed from V and 7 bases from J, the gap between germline ends came to 12 bases. Germline-derived CDR1 and CDR2 are KGHSH and LQKENI. The length of the CDR3 is 13 residues. CDR3 DNA sequence: TGTGCCAGCTCATTTGCAGGGAGGAATGAGCAGTTCTTC. Residues: CASSFAGRNEQFF.

This clone turned up a few times. V is TRBV10-3 and J is TRBJ2-7; 9 bases match TRBD2. Trimming removed 3 bases from V and 2 bases from J; junction bases left unmatched: 2. CDR1 ENHRY and CDR2 SYGVKD come from the germline V gene. The CDR3 consists of 14 residues. The CDR3 here is CAISEGGRAYEQYF. The DNA for the CDR3 is TGTGCCATCAGTGAAGGCGGGAGGGCCTACGAGCAGTACTTC.

The chain employs TRBV6-6 and TRBJ2-7; maybe TRBD1 (8 bases). V lost 7 bases, J lost 4 bases, and 14 bases lay in between. CDR1 is MNHNY, CDR2 SVGAGI, per germline (reference sequence). The CDR3 contains 13 residues. CDR3 protein: CASNHRGGYEQYF. The CDR3 DNA sequence: TGTGCCAGCAACCACAGGGGGGGTTACGAGCAGTACTTC.

CDR3 residues: CASRLRASSTDTQYF. The CDR3 DNA is TGTGCCAGCCGTTTGCGTGCTAGTAGCACAGATACGCAGTATTTT. This chain links TRBV11-1 with TRBJ2-3; D remains unclear. This CDR3 region has 15 residues. The germline CDR1 and CDR2 sequences are SGHAT and FQDESV (reference sequence). V lost 8 bases and J lost 0, with 15 bases in between.

The chain links TRBV7-2 to TRBJ2-5; 8 positions agree with TRBD2. This CDR3 is 17 amino acids long. The V segment lost 2 bases and the J segment 5 bases; nucleotides outside the gene matches: 13. CDR1 is SGHTA and CDR2 is FQGNSA in the germline V gene. The CDR3 spells CASSLRPGGRWAETQYF. Written as DNA, the CDR3 is TGTGCCAGCAGCTTACGTCCTGGCGGGAGGTGGGCGGAGACCCAGTACTTC.

This chain connects TRBV5-1 to TRBJ2-5, with 8 bases identical to TRBD2. Germline assignment: CDR1 SGHRS and CDR2 YFSETQ. Trimming at V came to 0 bases and at J to 7 bases, leaving 14 bases not matched to a gene. The CDR3 runs to 17 residues. As DNA, the CDR3 is TGCGCCAGCAGCTTGGCCGAGGTAGCGGGATTCTTGGCGACCCAGTACTTC. The encoded protein is CASSLAEVAGFLATQYF.

This chain joins TRBV28 and TRBJ1-2; D gene uncertain. V gave up 6 bases and J gave up 1 base, with 9 bases separating them. Germline values: CDR1 MDHEN, CDR2 SYDVKM. The CDR3 totals 13 residues. This CDR3 reads CASRDLSNYGYTF. The CDR3 DNA is TGTGCCAGCAGGGACTTAAGTAACTATGGCTACACCTTC.

A remark on this clone: One junction end does not reproduce the germline sequence, and a read error may be involved. The chain employs TRBV4-2 and TRBJ1-6, with D unresolved. From germline, CDR1 is LGHNA and CDR2 YNFKEQ. The CDR3 has 13 residues. The CDR3 spells CASSQDITAPRHF. CDR3 coding DNA: TGTGCCAGCAGCCAAGATATTACAGCCCCCCGCCACTTT.

This clone has more than one count but fewer than ten. The chain carries TRBV28 and TRBJ2-3; 15 bases are shared with TRBD2. Germline CDR1 MDHEN, CDR2 SYDVKM. The J segment lost 8 bases and the V segment lost 4 bases, leaving 4 bases of the junction unmatched. The CDR3 runs to 15 residues. CDR3 residues: CASSSGLAGGPTQYF. The CDR3, as DNA: TGTGCCAGCAGTTCTGGACTAGCGGGAGGGCCTACGCAGTATTTT.

V and J are TRBV7-9 and TRBJ1-2; TRBD1 might be the D (5 bases). CDR1 and CDR2 from the germline V gene are SEHNR and FQNEAQ (reference sequence). The length of the CDR3 is 15 residues. V was cut by 2 bases and J by 4 bases, with 14 bases left in between. The CDR3 sequence: CASSLTQDPRYGYTF. The DNA of the CDR3 is TGTGCCAGCAGCTTAACACAGGACCCACGCTATGGCTACACCTTC.

V and J are TRBV7-9 and TRBJ1-1; 8 bases are a match to TRBD1. CDR3 length: 13 amino acids. CDR1 and CDR2 (germline): SEHNR, FQNEAQ (reference sequence). Trimming at V came to 5 bases and at J to 6 bases, leaving 5 bases not matched to a gene. In nucleotides, the CDR3 is TGTGCCAGCAGCGGGCAGGGGGCCCCTGAAGCTTTCTTT. Translation gives CASSGQGAPEAFF.

This clone showed up just a few times. The genes are TRBV30 and TRBJ2-2; maybe TRBD1 (6 bases). V dropped 4 bases and J dropped 0 bases, with 9 bases sitting between them. The CDR3 totals 14 residues. From germline, CDR1 is GTSNPN and CDR2 SVGIG (reference sequence). Here the CDR3 reads CAWIDRPNTGELFF. In DNA form, the CDR3 reads TGTGCCTGGATTGACAGGCCGAACACCGGGGAGCTGTTTTTT.

This clone was counted a few times. J is TRBJ2-7 and V is TRBV15; no definite D call. The CDR3 covers 15 residues. Per the germline V gene, CDR1 is LNHNV and CDR2 is YYDKDF (reference sequence). The V gene lost 1 base and the J gene lost 0 bases, with 10 bases spanning the gap. The CDR3 spells CATSRGYISSYEQYF. CDR3 nucleotide sequence: TGTGCCACCAGCAGAGGTTATATCAGCTCCTACGAGCAGTACTTC.

The chain combines TRBV14 with TRBJ2-1; D is ambiguous. Trimming took 5 bases from V and 0 from J, leaving 11 bases between them. This CDR3 region has 15 residues. Germline assignment: CDR1 SGHDN and CDR2 FVKESK. CDR3 nucleotides: TGTGCCAGCAGCGCTCTAGGTCCCTCCTACAATGAGCAGTTCTTC. Its protein is CASSALGPSYNEQFF.

This clone has just a few counts. The V and J genes are TRBV6-1 and TRBJ2-2; 7 nucleotides align to TRBD1. V was clipped by 6 bases and J by 0 bases; unmatched bases: 4. Germline V gene lookup returns CDR1 MNHNS and CDR2 SASEGT. CDR3 length equals 15 residues. As DNA, the CDR3 is TGTGCCAGCAGGAGGGGACAGACGAACACCGGGGAGCTGTTTTTT. It is translated as CASRRGQTNTGELFF.

The chain combines TRBV29-1 with TRBJ1-1; D ambiguous. The CDR3 has 12 amino acids. V shed 7 bases and J shed 4 bases, with 13 bases lying between them. Germline V gives CDR1 SQVTM, CDR2 ANQGSEA. The CDR3 here is CSAHGRPTEAFF. The CDR3 nucleotides are TGCAGCGCCCACGGGAGGCCCACTGAAGCTTTCTTT.

In its sample, this clone was seen a few times. The CDR3 here is CASSPRQGGTETQYF. CDR3 DNA: TGTGCCAGTAGTCCCCGACAGGGGGGAACAGAGACCCAGTACTTC. J is TRBJ2-5 and V is TRBV19, with TRBD1 matching 9 bases. V dropped 5 bases and J dropped 4; count of bases not matched to a gene: 8. Germline assignment: CDR1 LNHDA and CDR2 SQIVND (reference sequence). There are 15 residues in the CDR3.